The source of this T cell receptor (beta chain) is a study of blood T cell repertoires in COVID-19. Whole-study context: Italy, Spain and the United States were the sources of the convalescent and acute COVID-19 samples.

Assay: immunoSEQ multiplex PCR; the TCRdb copy retains only in-frame clones and omits some. The table shows some 240,000 clones, with about four fifths occurring only once. Trimming shortened V by 2 bases and J by 0 bases, and 9 bases separated the two germline ends. CDR3 size: 15 residues. CDR1 is KGHSH, CDR2 LQKENI, per germline. This TCR derives from a woman aged 40 to 50 who had recovered from COVID-19. The V gene is TRBV18, the J gene TRBJ2-3; D unclear. Sequenced input: peripheral blood. CDR3 bases: TGTGCCAGCTCACCAATTCTCCCCAGCACAGATACGCAGTATTTT. Protein sequence: CASSPILPSTDTQYF.